One sample yielded the 25 T cell receptor beta chains listed below, sequenced in a study of T-cell reconstitution after alpha-beta-depleted transplantation in children. Unique molecular identifiers were used in preparing the TCRbeta library. TCRdb itself ran the PCR reads through MiXCR, one entry per CDR3 protein. Of about 480,000 distinct CDR3 sequences in the sample, 9.5% to 15% were seen once. The specimen comprised PBMCs from the stem cell graft donor, sampled from the stem cell graft. The receptors stem from a human donor who donated a stem cell graft to a child with combined immunodeficiency.

Ten or more counts support this clonotype. This rearrangement joins TRBV3-1 to TRBJ2-7; D is possibly TRBD1 (5 bases). Trimming stripped 0 bases from V and 2 bases from J, with 11 bases between. In germline, CDR1 is LGHDT, CDR2 YNNKEL (reference sequence). The CDR3 has 15 residues. The CDR3 nucleotides are TGTGCCAGCAGCCAAGAAAAGGGGCCAGCCTACGAGCAGTACTTC. Translated, it gives CASSQEKGPAYEQYF.

The rearrangement uses TRBV4-3 and TRBJ2-7; 7 positions agree with TRBD2. V was pared by 0 bases and J by 3 bases, with 5 bases of the junction left unmatched. The CDR3 has 15 residues. Germline V gives CDR1 LGHNA, CDR2 YSLEER. CDR3 sequence reads: CASSQEKSGGYEQYF. The CDR3 nucleotides read TGCGCCAGCAGCCAAGAGAAGTCGGGGGGCTACGAGCAGTACTTC.

There are a few counts of this clonotype. The chain joins TRBV12-5 to TRBJ1-3; weak D call: TRBD1 (6 bases). The CDR3 is 16 amino acids. The germline V and J ends were trimmed by 3 bases and 4 bases, with 16 bases remaining between them. Germline CDR1 reads LGHNT; CDR2 reads FRNRAP. The CDR3, as DNA: TGTGCTAGTGGTTTCGGACATCAGGGGTCCGGAAACACCATATATTTT. As protein: CASGFGHQGSGNTIYF.

The chain is built from TRBV4-2 and TRBJ2-2; 10 bases fit TRBD2. V lost 2 bases and J lost 6; bases outside the gene matches: 9. Germline-derived CDR1 and CDR2 are LGHNA and YNFKEQ. This CDR3 is built from 17 residues. The CDR3 spells CASSQSPVAGGSGELFF. CDR3 in DNA: TGTGCCAGCAGCCAATCCCCGGTAGCGGGGGGCTCCGGGGAGCTGTTTTTT.

This clonotype has a handful of counts. This rearrangement joins TRBV7-2 to TRBJ2-1; D is perhaps TRBD2 (6 bases). Trimming stripped 3 bases from V and 9 bases from J, with 12 bases between. Germline loops: CDR1 SGHTA, CDR2 FQGNSA. The CDR3 loop spans 13 amino acids. DNA for the CDR3: TGTGCCAGCAGCTTGCGGCGGGAACTTGAGCAGTTCTTC. Translation: CASSLRRELEQFF.

This clonotype was picked up many times. The genes are TRBV29-1 and TRBJ2-7; D may be TRBD2 (5 bases). This CDR3 contains 11 residues. Germline values: CDR1 SQVTM, CDR2 ANQGSEA. Trimming removed 5 bases from V and 6 bases from J, with 11 bases in between. CDR3 nucleotide sequence: TGCAGCGTTTCCGGAGGAGGCGAGCAGTACTTC. This encodes CSVSGGGEQYF.

With regard to this clonotype: A read error may account for a junction end that differs from germline. The chain is built from TRBV20-1 and TRBJ2-2, with 8 bases fitting TRBD2. Germline values: CDR1 DFQATT, CDR2 SNEGSKA (reference sequence). The CDR3 runs 17 residues. The CDR3 loop is CCARDHFSGVNTGELFF. The CDR3 DNA is TGCTGTGCTAGAGATCACTTTAGCGGGGTGAACACCGGGGAGCTGTTTTTT.

To note about this clonotype: In this CDR3 the conserved last residue, phenylalanine or tryptophan, is missing, so a read error is likely. V is TRBV28 and J is TRBJ1-5; D perhaps matches TRBD1 (6 bases). Trimming pared 1 base from V and 2 bases from J, leaving 12 bases between. Germline loops: CDR1 MDHEN, CDR2 SYDVKM. There are 16 residues in the CDR3. CDR3 loop: CASSLSGGDGNQPQHY. The DNA for the CDR3 is TGTGCCAGCAGTTTATCGGGGGGCGATGGCAATCAGCCCCAGCATTAT.

This clonotype was counted at least ten times. This chain uses TRBV12-3 or TRBV12-4 with TRBJ2-1; unclear D gene. V lost 4 bases and J lost 10, with 11 bases in between. The CDR3 consists of 12 residues. The CDR3 loop reads CASSYNQGEQFF. The CDR3, as DNA: TGTGCCAGCAGTTATAACCAAGGAGAGCAGTTCTTC.

The V and J genes are TRBV6-2 or TRBV6-3 and TRBJ2-2, with 8 bases fitting TRBD2. V shed 10 bases and J 7 bases; nucleotides not matched to a gene: 8. CDR3 length: 13 amino acids. Germline V gene lookup returns CDR1 MNHEY and CDR2 SVGEGT. CDR3 DNA: TGTGCCACCTGGACTAGCCTAGTCGGGGAGCTGTTTTTT. Its translation: CATWTSLVGELFF.

The sample holds a few counts of this clonotype. The chain combines TRBV3-1 with TRBJ2-5; a weak D match, TRBD2 (7 bases). Germline V gives CDR1 LGHDT, CDR2 YNNKEL (reference sequence). The CDR3 runs to 18 residues. Trimming took 4 bases from V and 0 from J, leaving 21 bases between them. In DNA form, the CDR3 reads TGTGCCAGCAGCCCCAGGGGCCTAGCGGAAATGTACCAAGAGACCCAGTACTTC. Translation gives CASSPRGLAEMYQETQYF.

The chain has TRBV7-3 and TRBJ2-2, with a weak D call TRBD1 (8 bases). The ends were cut back, 7 bases at V and 1 base at J, with 13 bases in the middle. Germline V gene sequence: CDR1 SGHTA, CDR2 FQGTGA. The CDR3 is 15 amino acids. This CDR3 reads CASKAGTGNTGELFF. The CDR3 bases are TGTGCCAGCAAAGCGGGGACAGGGAACACCGGGGAGCTGTTTTTT.

This clonotype has just a few counts. In DNA form, the CDR3 reads TGTGCCAGCAGTTGGGGGGGCCGTCATCAGCCCCAGCATTTT. This translates into CASSWGGRHQPQHF. The V and J genes are TRBV12-3 or TRBV12-4 and TRBJ1-5; tentatively, D is TRBD1 (6 bases). This CDR3 region has 14 residues. Trimming pared 4 bases from V and 5 bases from J, leaving 12 bases between.

The count of this clonotype is one. This sequence joins TRBV19 and TRBJ2-3; D might be TRBD1 (6 bases). Germline V gene lookup returns CDR1 LNHDA and CDR2 SQIVND (reference sequence). Trimming removed 10 bases from V and 3 bases from J, with 23 bases in between. This CDR3 is 16 amino acids long. As DNA, the CDR3 is TGTGCCACCAGAGGGGGTAGGGGATTGGGGACAGATACGCAGTATTTT. Protein sequence: CATRGGRGLGTDTQYF.

The rearrangement uses TRBV28 and TRBJ2-7, with D possibly being TRBD1 (9 bases). V lost 8 bases and J lost 5, with 19 bases in between. CDR1 MDHEN and CDR2 SYDVKM come from the germline V gene. The CDR3 runs 14 residues. In DNA, the CDR3 is TGTGCCAGCCGGGGGGGACAGGGTTACCACGAGCAGTACTTC. Translation gives CASRGGQGYHEQYF. Full variable domain (missing parts from reference TRBV28 and TRBJ2-7): DVKVTQSSRYLVKRTGEKVFLECVQDMDHENMFWYRQDPGLGLRLIYFSYDVKMKEKGDIPEGYSVSREKKERFSLILESASTNQTSMYLCASRGGQGYHEQYFGPGTRLTVT.

The genes are TRBV6-1 and TRBJ2-1, with TRBD2 matching 11 bases. Unmatched junction bases numbered 6, after V lost 8 bases and J lost 3 bases. This CDR3 contains 15 residues. Germline V gene sequence: CDR1 MNHNS, CDR2 SASEGT. CDR3 bases: TGTGCCAGCCAACTACTAGCGGGGGACTACAATGAGCAGTTCTTC. Translated, it gives CASQLLAGDYNEQFF.

Only a few counts were recorded for this clonotype. V and J are TRBV12-3 or TRBV12-4 and TRBJ2-5; D is perhaps TRBD2 (6 bases). V was shortened by 8 bases and J by 7 bases, with 17 bases between the two germline ends. CDR3 size: 13 residues. The CDR3: CASSGGAASTQYF. In DNA form, the CDR3 reads TGTGCCAGCTCCGGAGGGGCCGCGTCGACCCAGTACTTC.

The chain combines TRBV6-2 or TRBV6-3 with TRBJ2-2, with D unresolved. The CDR3 contains 15 residues. Trimming stripped 6 bases from V and 0 bases from J, with 11 bases between. Per germline, CDR1 MNHEY and CDR2 SVGEGT. Here the CDR3 DNA reads TGTGCCAGCAGCCGAGAGGAGCCGAACACCGGGGAGCTGTTTTTT. As protein: CASSREEPNTGELFF.

This clonotype was observed a handful of times. The chain has TRBV7-3 and TRBJ2-5; 10 positions match TRBD1. This CDR3 is built from 14 residues. The ends lost 4 bases at V and 5 bases at J; junction bases unmatched: 4. Germline V gene data show CDR1 as SGHTA and CDR2 as FQGTGA. The CDR3 sequence is CASSSRDRGETQYF. Written as DNA, the CDR3 is TGTGCCAGCAGCTCCCGGGACAGGGGTGAGACCCAGTACTTC.

The chain uses TRBV5-6 and TRBJ2-1; D is possibly TRBD2 (5 bases). Germline values: CDR1 SGHDT, CDR2 YYEEEE. V was clipped by 4 bases and J by 6 bases, with 20 bases between them. The CDR3 is made up of 16 amino acids. The CDR3 DNA reads as TGTGCCAGCAGCCGTCTGAGGGAGCCAGTGGGCAATGAGCAGTTCTTC. Translation: CASSRLREPVGNEQFF.

This clonotype showed up many times. This chain uses TRBV6-5 with TRBJ2-7, with D uncertain. Per the germline V gene, CDR1 is MNHEY and CDR2 is SVGAGI. V lost 6 bases to trimming and J lost 3 bases, with 9 bases between them. The CDR3 sequence is 12 residues long. CDR3 protein: CASSRTGYEQYF. As DNA, the CDR3 is TGTGCCAGCAGCCGGACCGGCTACGAGCAGTACTTC.

The CDR3 here is CASSSVSSYEQYF. The CDR3 DNA follows: TGTGCCAGCAGTTCCGTTAGCTCCTACGAGCAGTACTTC. V gene TRBV12-3 or TRBV12-4 combines with J gene TRBJ2-7; D ambiguous. The CDR3 has 13 amino acids. V lost 4 bases, J lost 0 bases, and 7 bases lay in between.

This clonotype appeared many times. This chain connects TRBV12-3 or TRBV12-4 to TRBJ2-2; TRBD1 agrees at 8 bases. The J segment lost 4 bases and the V segment lost 6 bases, leaving 7 bases of the junction unmatched. The CDR3 is 15 residues long. CDR3 coding DNA: TGTGCCAGCAGCTGGACAGGGTCAGGCACCGGGGAGCTGTTTTTT. It translates to CASSWTGSGTGELFF.

This sequence joins TRBV11-3 and TRBJ2-2; possibly TRBD2 for D (5 bases). This CDR3 comprises 21 residues. Germline V gene data show CDR1 as SGHNT and CDR2 as YENEEA. The ends were cut back, 5 bases at V and 7 bases at J, with 35 bases in the middle. For the CDR3, the DNA is TGTGCCAGCAGCCACCCGGAGGCGGATTTTCACCGGGGTGTTGATCTCGGGGAGCTGTTTTTT. Its translation: CASSHPEADFHRGVDLGELFF.

The V call is TRBV6-2 or TRBV6-3, the J call TRBJ2-7; D may be TRBD1 (6 bases). The CDR3 sequence is 15 residues long. Germline loops: CDR1 MNHEY, CDR2 SVGEGT. V gave up 8 bases and J gave up 3 bases, with 20 bases separating them. The CDR3 loop is CASEGVAGTLYEQYF. The DNA of the CDR3 is TGTGCCAGCGAGGGAGTTGCCGGGACACTCTACGAGCAGTACTTC.